This T cell receptor beta chain was sequenced in a study of CD8+CD57+ T cells in acquired aplastic anemia (dated by TCRdb to the late 2010s). About the full investigation: DNA extracted from sorted CD4+ and CD8+ cells had a mean of about 3 ug, with a range of roughly 0.18 to 27.4 ug. A CD8+CD57+ expansion meant a frequency higher than the mean frequency seen in healthy subjects.

The investigation overall reported the following: Patients and healthy controls showed no significant difference in CD8+ Simpson's diversity (P=0.060). Roughly 30 CD8+ CDR3 sequences were shared between patients and controls but appeared highly expressed in patients and within their immunodominant clones.

The patients picked for sequencing were ones in whom flow cytometry had shown an expansion of CD8+CD57+ cells. Severe acquired aplastic anemia was diagnosed in all patients according to International Study of Aplastic Anemia and Agranulocytosis and Camitta criteria. Patients had received no therapy at the time of blood sampling. In this study, sorted CD4+ and CD8+ T cells from the blood of healthy subjects and of severe aplastic anemia patients had their TCR repertoires deep-sequenced. Patients were enrolled in the USA under clinicaltrials.gov protocols 00001620, 01623167, 00001397, 00071045, 00081523 and 00961064. Ficoll-Paque density gradient centrifugation was used to isolate peripheral blood mononuclear cells. CD4+ and CD8+ T cells were sorted by FACS or magnetic beads before DNA extraction. Genomic DNA was used as template for profiling of TCR beta VDJ combinations and CDR3 sequences. An Illumina HiSeq 2000 was used for TCR repertoire sequencing. The original methods were these. TRBV/TRBJ rearrangement plots, CDR3 size and DJ length profiles, and Simpson's diversity index were used to evaluate the repertoires. The most abundant DNA sequence in the deep sequencing data was defined as the immunodominant clone. CDR3 amino acid sequences were checked for sharing across subjects and were also compared against the VDJdb database and published repertoires. TCRdb trimmed public reads at Q25 via fastp, called clones via MiXCR and kept in-frame beta chains. When rows share a CDR3 protein, they turn into one entry using the most common DNA and genes. These V and J calls are TCRdb output, not the study's own analysis. The sample table shows about 180,000 distinct CDR3 sequences, and almost 50% are seen once. The ten largest make up over 10% of the sample.

Of note for this clonotype: Its binding antigen is unknown. No base-level quality is on record; no much larger clone is a single base apart.

For CDR1 and CDR2, the germline V gene lists SQVTM and ANQGSEA. The V end loses 4 bases and the J end loses 4 bases, and a stretch of 16 bases separates them. Measured from the cysteine to the phenylalanine, the CDR3 is 14 residues long. Only the CDR3 DNA is retained, 42 bases long and in frame from the first base. Sample: sorted CD4+, CD8+, or CD8+CD57+ T cells (not recorded which) from PBMCs. The receptor comes from a human donor with aplastic anemia. The rearranged chain carries TRBV29-1 and TRBJ2-5; perhaps TRBD2 is the D gene, with 6 bases matching. The DNA is as follows: TGCAGCGTTGCTGGGGCCGCGGGATTAGAGACCCAGTACTTC. Its protein reads: CSVAGAAGLETQYF.